The sequence of this T cell receptor (beta chain) was determined in a study of PD-1 blockade in classical Hodgkin lymphoma. Clones were read by immunoSEQ multiplex PCR, and TCRdb kept only the in-frame ones, dropping some. In the table there are under 20,000 clones, 70% of which are singletons. This clone came up a few times. The CDR3 has 18 residues. The germline gives CDR1 SGHRS, CDR2 YFSETQ. The J segment lost 2 bases and the V segment lost 8 bases, leaving 22 bases of the junction unmatched. Stated time point: cycle 4 day 1 (C4D1), after less than seven weeks of nivolumab. Autologous stem cell transplantation was followed by relapse in every patient, and brentuximab vedotin exposure varied. Starting with thawed PBMCs, CD4+ T cells were purified by magnetic negative selection.

The V call is TRBV5-1, the J call TRBJ2-7, with 7 bases identical to TRBD2. This material consisted of CD4+ T cells from blood, taken before the fourth cycle of nivolumab. This sequence was found in a human donor with classical Hodgkin lymphoma. The CDR3 DNA follows: TGCGCCAGTCCGCCCAGTACGGCGTTAAGGACTAGTCCCTACGAGCAGTACTTC. Residues: CASPPSTALRTSPYEQYF. Looking up the rest from reference TRBV5-1 and TRBJ2-7 gives the full variable domain: KAGVTQTPRYLIKTRGQQVTLSCSPISGHRSVSWYQQTPGQGLQFLFEYFSETQRNKGNFPGRFSGRQFSNSRSEMNVSTLELGDSALYLCASPPSTALRTSPYEQYFGPGTRLTVT.